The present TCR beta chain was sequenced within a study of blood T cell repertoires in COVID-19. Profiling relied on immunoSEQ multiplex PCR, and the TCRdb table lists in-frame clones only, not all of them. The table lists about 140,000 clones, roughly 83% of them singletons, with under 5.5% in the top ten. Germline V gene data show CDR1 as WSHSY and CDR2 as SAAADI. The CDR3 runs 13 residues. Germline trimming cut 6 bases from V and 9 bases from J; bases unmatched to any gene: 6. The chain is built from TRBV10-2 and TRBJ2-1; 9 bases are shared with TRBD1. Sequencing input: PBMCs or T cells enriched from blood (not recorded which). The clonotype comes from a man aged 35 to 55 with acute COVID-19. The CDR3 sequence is CASSAGQGAEQFF. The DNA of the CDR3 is TGCGCCAGCAGCGCGGGACAGGGAGCTGAGCAGTTCTTC.